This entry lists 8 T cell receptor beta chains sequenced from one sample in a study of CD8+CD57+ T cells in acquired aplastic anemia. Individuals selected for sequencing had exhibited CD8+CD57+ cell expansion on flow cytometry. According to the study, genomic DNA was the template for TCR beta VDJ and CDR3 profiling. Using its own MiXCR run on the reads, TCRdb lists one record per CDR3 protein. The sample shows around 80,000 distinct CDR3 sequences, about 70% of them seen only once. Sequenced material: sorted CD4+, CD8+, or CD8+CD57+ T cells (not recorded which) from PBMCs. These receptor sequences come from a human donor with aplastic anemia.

This chain's CDR3 is CAISPGAETQYF. The CDR3 bases are TGTGCCATCAGTCCAGGGGCAGAGACCCAGTACTTC. The chain has TRBV10-3 and TRBJ2-5, with D possibly matching TRBD1 (6 bases). Trimming took 5 bases from V and 4 from J, leaving 8 bases between them. The germline V gene has CDR1 ENHRY and CDR2 SYGVKD. There are 12 residues in the CDR3.

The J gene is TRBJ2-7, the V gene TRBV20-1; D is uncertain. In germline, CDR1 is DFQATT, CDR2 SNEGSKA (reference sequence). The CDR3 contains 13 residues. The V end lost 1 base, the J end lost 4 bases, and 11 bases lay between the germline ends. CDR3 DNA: TGCAGTGCTAGAGCGGGCAGAGATTACGAGCAGTACTTC. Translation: CSARAGRDYEQYF.

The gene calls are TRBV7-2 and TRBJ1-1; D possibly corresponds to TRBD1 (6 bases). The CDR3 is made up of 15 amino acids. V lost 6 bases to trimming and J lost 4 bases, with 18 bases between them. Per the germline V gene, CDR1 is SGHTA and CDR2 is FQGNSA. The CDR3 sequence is CASSLTQGVTTEAFF. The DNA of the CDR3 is TGTGCCAGCAGTCTTACACAGGGAGTAACCACTGAAGCTTTCTTT.

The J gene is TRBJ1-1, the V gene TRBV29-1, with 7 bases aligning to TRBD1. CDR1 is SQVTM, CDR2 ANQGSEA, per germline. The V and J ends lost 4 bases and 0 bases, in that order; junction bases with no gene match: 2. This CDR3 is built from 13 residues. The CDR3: CSVGDRLNTEAFF. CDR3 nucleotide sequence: TGCAGCGTTGGGGACAGATTGAACACTGAAGCTTTCTTT.

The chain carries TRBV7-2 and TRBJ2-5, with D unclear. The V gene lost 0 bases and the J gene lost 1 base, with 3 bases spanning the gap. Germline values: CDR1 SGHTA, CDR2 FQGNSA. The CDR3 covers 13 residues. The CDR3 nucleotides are TGTGCCAGCAGCTTAGCGCTCCAAGAGACCCAGTACTTC. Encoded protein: CASSLALQETQYF.

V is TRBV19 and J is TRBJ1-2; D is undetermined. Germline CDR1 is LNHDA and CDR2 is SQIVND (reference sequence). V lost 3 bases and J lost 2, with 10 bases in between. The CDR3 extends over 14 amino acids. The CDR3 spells CASSMLSDNYGYTF. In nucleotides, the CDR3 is TGTGCCAGTAGTATGCTATCTGACAACTATGGCTACACCTTC. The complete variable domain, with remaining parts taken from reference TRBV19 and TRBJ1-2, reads DGGITQSPKYLFRKEGQNVTLSCEQNLNHDAMYWYRQDPGQGLRLIYYSQIVNDFQKGDIAEGYSVSREKKESFPLTVTSAQKNPTAFYLCASSMLSDNYGYTFGSGTRLTVV.

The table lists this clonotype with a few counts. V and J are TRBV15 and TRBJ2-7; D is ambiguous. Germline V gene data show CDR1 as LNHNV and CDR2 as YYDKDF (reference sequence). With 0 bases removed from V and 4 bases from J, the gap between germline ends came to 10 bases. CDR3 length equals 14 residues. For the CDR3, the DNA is TGTGCCACCAGCAGAGATAAGGCCAGATACGAGCAGTACTTC. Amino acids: CATSRDKARYEQYF.

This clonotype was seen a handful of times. CDR3 sequence reads: CATGTGGTEAFF. The CDR3 DNA is TGTGCCACCGGGACGGGGGGCACTGAAGCTTTCTTT. The V gene is TRBV10-3, the J gene TRBJ1-1, with D possibly matching TRBD1 (5 bases). CDR3 length: 12 residues. From germline, CDR1 is ENHRY and CDR2 SYGVKD. Trimming removed 10 bases from V and 4 bases from J, with 13 bases in between.